This T cell receptor (beta chain) was sequenced in a study of T cells after yellow fever vaccination (dated by TCRdb to about 2019). About the study as a whole: The SMART-Seq v4 Ultra Low Input RNA kit was used to prepare libraries from fractions with low cell numbers. To follow T-cell clones before and after primary and booster YFV17D yellow fever vaccination, bulk TCR alpha and beta repertoires were sequenced over time. Two healthy male donors, one aged 18 to 30 and one aged 30 to 40 years, were included in the cohort. Bulk PBMC replicates and cell subsets were isolated from blood drawn at multiple timepoints before and after both primary and secondary immunization. What the study reported, not specific to this receptor: Because the study included only two donors, the extent to which the findings can be generalized is limited. Compared with the primary T-cell response, the secondary T-cell response was faster but weaker, reaching its peak on day 5 rather than on day 15. A small fraction of clonotypes appeared in both the CD4 and CD8 compartments, likely as a result of convergent recombination. After the booster, most clones that had expanded after primary vaccination were detected again (nearly 97% of CD4 and roughly 86% of CD8), suggesting broad maintenance of memory. Computational filtering was needed because FACS-sorted repertoires could contain abundant contaminating clonotypes from the bulk population.

Of note for this clonotype: There is no known antigen for this receptor. Base-call qualities are not available, and no considerably larger clone is one nucleotide away.

TCR cDNA was made using 5'RACE template switching, a step that added a universal primer site and unique molecular identifiers. Priming of cDNA synthesis was performed from both the TCR alpha and TCR beta constant segments. Library amplification used two PCR steps, and the second PCR step added sample barcodes and sequencing adapters. Sequencing of libraries was performed on Illumina HiSeq 2500 (2x100 bp) or NovaSeq (2x150 bp). In the original analysis: Demultiplexing of reads and collapsing into UMI consensus sequences were performed with MIGEC, and V(D)J alignment was carried out with MiXCR. Using edgeR on replicate PBMC samples, clonotypes were called vaccine-responding if FDR was below 0.01 and the log2 fold change was above 5 up to day 15. CD4 or CD8 identity was assigned to each bulk clonotype according to whether the clonotype was present at higher abundance in the sequenced CD4 repertoire or the sequenced CD8 repertoire. Through fastp at Q25 and MiXCR, TCRdb rebuilt clones from the public reads, retaining in-frame beta chains. A single entry per CDR3 protein holds the most common genes and DNA from its merged rows. Clone size and V and J calls follow TCRdb, not the original study. The sample records 300,000 to 400,000 distinct CDR3 sequences, roughly 6.1% of which are singletons. Around 16% of the sample is held by the ten biggest clonotypes.

The CDR3 spans 16 residues, from the cysteine through the phenylalanine. Only CDR3 DNA remains: 48 bases, in frame from the first base. Cut back by 3 bases and 3 bases, the V and J ends lie 18 bases apart. The germline V gene supplies CDR1 SGHTA and CDR2 FQGNSA. In the paper's terms, the treatment or condition label means: live attenuated yellow fever vaccine strain. At each blood-draw timepoint, two biological replicates of bulk PBMCs were collected. PBMCs were isolated from peripheral blood using a standard Ficoll-Paque protocol. TriZol was used to extract RNA from bulk PBMCs, CD4 and CD8 fractions, and dextramer-positive and dextramer-negative fractions.

The sequence is built from TRBV7-2 and TRBJ2-7; the D gene is possibly TRBD1 or TRBD2, each agreeing over 6 bases. This specimen was PBMCs, taken 5 days after the yellow fever booster vaccination. This clonotype originated in a man between 25 and 39 years old who received the YFV17D yellow fever vaccine. CDR3 loop: CASSFSRGVRDYEQYF. The DNA sequence is given as TGTGCCAGCAGCTTTTCGAGGGGGGTGAGAGACTACGAGCAGTACTTC. Here the CDR3 is joined to the reference TRBV7-2 and TRBJ2-7 genes, and the full variable domain is: GAGVSQSPSNKVTEKGKDVELRCDPISGHTALYWYRQSLGQGLEFLIYFQGNSAPDKSGLPSDRFSAERTGGSVSTLTIQRTQQEDSAVYLCASSFSRGVRDYEQYFGPGTRLTVT.